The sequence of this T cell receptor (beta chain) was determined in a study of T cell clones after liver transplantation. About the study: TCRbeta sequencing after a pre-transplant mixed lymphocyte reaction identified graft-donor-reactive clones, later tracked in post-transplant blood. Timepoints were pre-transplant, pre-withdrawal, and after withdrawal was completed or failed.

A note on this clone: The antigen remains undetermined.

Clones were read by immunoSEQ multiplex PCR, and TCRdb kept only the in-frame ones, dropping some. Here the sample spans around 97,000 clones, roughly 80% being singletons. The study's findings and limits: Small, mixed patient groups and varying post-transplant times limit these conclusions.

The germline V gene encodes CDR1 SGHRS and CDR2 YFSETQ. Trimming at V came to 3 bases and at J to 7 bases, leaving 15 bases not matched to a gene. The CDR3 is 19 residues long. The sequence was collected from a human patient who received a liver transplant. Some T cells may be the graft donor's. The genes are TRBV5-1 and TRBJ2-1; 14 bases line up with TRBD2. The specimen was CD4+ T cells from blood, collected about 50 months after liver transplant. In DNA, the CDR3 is TGCGCCAGCAGCTCCGTCACACCTCGGACTAGCGGGGGGCTAAATGAGCAGTTCTTC. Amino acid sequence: CASSSVTPRTSGGLNEQFF.